This section outlines one T cell receptor (beta chain) sequence together with its context. Its antigen target is currently unknown. The sample holds no much larger clone one base away, and base qualities are not on file. This sample is drawn from a study of blood T cell repertoires in COVID-19 (TCRdb year 2020). About the investigation overall: Samples covering the acute and convalescent phases of COVID-19 were provided by collaborators in the United States, Italy and Spain. The prospective study material was composed of cDNA or gDNA derived from T cells, B-cell-depleted T cells, or PBMCs. The dataset comprised deeply sampled blood TCRbeta repertoires from subjects exposed to, actively infected with, or recovered from COVID-19. The repertoires were released in a freely available public database intended as a resource for research on the immune response to SARS-CoV-2. The samples were drawn from two sources: the first 160 participants of the ongoing ImmuneRACE study, and over 950 subjects contributed by 6 global collaborators. Nearly every sample came with metadata listing a de-identified subject ID, COVID-19 status, age in years and sex. Where available, HLA class I and class II types were taken from metadata supplied by the sample provider and were not determined by assay-based typing. Here is what the overall study found, with its caveats: Clinical and demographic metadata were provided uncurated, with the amount varying by source and participant.

A second Seattle source provided samples from volunteer blood donors who had recovered from COVID-19. Whole blood was collected in K2EDTA tubes by collaborating institutions according to the institutions' own protocols. Collaborator samples were shipped for TCRbeta analysis as frozen whole blood, isolated PBMCs, or DNA extracted from either sample type. CDR3 length: 16 amino acids, cysteine to phenylalanine. Only the CDR3 DNA is retained, 48 bases long and in frame from the first base. CDR1 and CDR2 are drawn from the germline V gene: LGHNT, FRNRAP. V is cut back by 3 bases and J by 4 bases, with 6 bases in the junction unmatched. The immunoSEQ Assay, a bias-controlled multiplex PCR, was used to amplify TCRbeta CDR3 regions from genomic DNA. In the paper's pipeline: Within the assay, amplification of reference gene primers was used to estimate how many nucleated cells each sample contained. To quantify the absolute abundance of each unique TCRbeta CDR3 rearrangement, sequence reads were collapsed and filtered. Productive Simpson clonality was computed per sample as the square root of Simpson's diversity index over productive rearrangements. The table was pulled from immuneACCESS by TCRdb, which kept in-frame rearrangements only. Such tables lose some clones; where checked, under half of the loss comes from unresolved V genes, and the rest has no known cause. Clone size and the V and J calls come from that table; the DNA yielded D and trimming. Counted in this sample were roughly 220,000 clones; under 90% of them appeared once. 5.1% of the sample is in the top ten clones.

Recombination joined TRBV12-5 with TRBJ2-3; the junction holds 11 bases that match TRBD2. The sample consisted of peripheral blood. The clonotype was recovered from an older woman who had recovered from COVID-19. The sequence in DNA is TGTGCTAGTGGTTTCCAGTTAGCGGGGGGGTCAGATACGCAGTATTTT. This sequence encodes CASGFQLAGGSDTQYF.